These T cell receptor beta chains were read from a single sample in a study of CD8 T cells in ankylosing spondylitis. Each CDR3 protein is one row after TCRdb ran MiXCR on the 5' RACE reads. Seen here are 200,000 to 250,000 distinct CDR3 sequences, 10% to 13% observed once, and the top ten hold about 19%. Material: blood, either unsorted or a sorted T cell fraction (not recorded which). Receptor source: a male donor with ankylosing spondylitis or in good health (not recorded which). Each CDR3 is given with its conserved first and last residue. The D gene is left open where the match is weak. Clone size is stated in some rows and not others, as once, few, many or a class when expanded.

length,V,size,D,J,CDR3,DNA
13,TRBV14,NA,NA,TRBJ1-4,CASSQQGREKLFF,TGTGCCAGCAGCCAACAGGGTCGAGAAAAACTGTTTTTT
15,TRBV19,NA,NA,TRBJ2-3,CASSIEVYSTDTQYF,TGTGCCAGTAGTATAGAGGTCTACAGCACAGATACGCAGTATTTT
17,TRBV30,NA,TRBD1,TRBJ1-2,CAWSVGVWDRGYYGYTF,TGTGCCTGGAGTGTAGGCGTCTGGGACAGGGGCTACTATGGCTACACCTTC
14,TRBV2,many,TRBD1,TRBJ1-2,CASRAGQGTYGYTF,TGTGCCAGCAGGGCGGGACAGGGTACTTATGGCTACACCTTC
12,TRBV12-3/TRBV12-4,NA,TRBD2,TRBJ2-3,CASSPTGLALYF,TGTGCCAGCAGCCCGACTGGACTAGCCCTGTATTTT
14,TRBV29-1,many,TRBD1,TRBJ2-5,CSVDPDRQGRTQYF,TGCAGCGTTGACCCCGATCGACAGGGGAGGACCCAGTACTTC
14,TRBV12-3/TRBV12-4,many,NA,TRBJ1-5,CASCYRGSSQPQHF,TGTGCCAGCTGCTATAGGGGTTCCAGTCAGCCCCAGCATTTT
14,TRBV12-3/TRBV12-4,many,NA,TRBJ2-1,CASKTGLATNEQFF,TGTGCCAGCAAAACGGGACTTGCAACCAATGAGCAGTTCTTC
13,TRBV11-1,many,NA,TRBJ1-5,CASSWDSRQPQHF,TGTGCCAGCAGCTGGGACTCACGGCAGCCCCAGCATTTT
14,TRBV3-1,NA,TRBD2,TRBJ2-7,CASSRDGTSGGQYF,TGTGCCAGCAGCCGAGACGGGACTAGCGGGGGGCAGTACTTC
16,TRBV5-8,NA,TRBD1,TRBJ1-4,CASSSGTGTGGEKLFF,TGTGCCAGCAGCTCCGGTACCGGGACAGGGGGTGAAAAACTGTTTTTT
15,TRBV3-1,many,NA,TRBJ1-3,CASSQVGPWGNTIYF,TGTGCCAGCAGCCAAGTAGGTCCGTGGGGAAACACCATATATTTT
14,TRBV5-1,many,NA,TRBJ2-2,CASSSSMQGGELFF,TGCGCCAGCAGCTCATCTATGCAGGGCGGGGAGCTGTTTTTT
15,TRBV20-1,many,TRBD2,TRBJ2-1,CSAKNAGTSGVWQFF,TGCAGTGCTAAAAACGCCGGGACTAGCGGGGTTTGGCAGTTCTTC
16,TRBV5-1,many,TRBD2,TRBJ2-3,CASREGLAASTDTQYF,TGCGCCAGCAGGGAAGGGCTAGCGGCTAGCACAGATACGCAGTATTTT
14,TRBV20-1,many,TRBD2,TRBJ2-7,CSAVPGTSSNEQYF,TGCAGTGCTGTCCCCGGGACTAGCTCCAACGAGCAGTACTTC
15,TRBV18,many,TRBD1,TRBJ2-7,CASSLRTGGIYEQYF,TGTGCCAGCTCACTACGGACAGGGGGCATCTACGAGCAGTACTTC
15,TRBV5-1,few,TRBD2,TRBJ2-1,CASSWRGGQSYEQFF,TGCGCCAGCAGCTGGCGGGGGGGCCAATCCTATGAGCAGTTCTTC
13,TRBV5-6,many,NA,TRBJ1-3,CASNPAGGSRKFF,TGTGCCAGCAACCCCGCCGGAGGTTCGAGGAAGTTTTTT
17,TRBV2,many,NA,TRBJ2-1,CASSEASRGGALRAQFF,TGTGCCAGCAGTGAAGCGAGTAGAGGGGGGGCCCTTCGGGCGCAGTTCTTC
15,TRBV7-2,NA,NA,TRBJ2-6,CASSLDGIGANVLTF,TGTGCCAGCAGCTTAGATGGTATCGGGGCCAACGTCCTGACTTTC
13,TRBV5-1,many,NA,TRBJ2-5,CASNPGGQETQYF,TGCGCCAGCAACCCGGGTGGGCAAGAGACCCAGTACTTC
13,TRBV5-1,few,NA,TRBJ1-1,CASSGLLNTEAFF,TGCGCCAGCTCTGGACTCCTGAACACTGAAGCTTTCTTT
17,TRBV7-9,few,NA,TRBJ1-2,CASSLALADGGLRGYTF,TGTGCCAGCAGCTTAGCGCTTGCAGACGGCGGCCTCCGTGGCTACACCTTC
17,TRBV5-1,many,NA,TRBJ1-1,CASSFRQGARMNTEAFF,TGCGCCAGCAGCTTCCGCCAGGGCGCTCGTATGAACACTGAAGCTTTCTTT
12,TRBV29-1,NA,NA,TRBJ1-5,CSAARENQPQHF,TGCAGCGCCGCCAGAGAAAATCAGCCCCAGCATTTT
16,TRBV3-1,many,TRBD2,TRBJ2-1,CASSQDASGGNNEQFF,TGTGCCAGCAGCCAAGATGCTAGCGGGGGGAACAATGAGCAGTTCTTC
18,TRBV7-8,NA,TRBD2,TRBJ2-3,CASSLPTVRGGGTDTQYF,TGTGCCAGCAGCCTCCCCACCGTCCGCGGGGGGGGAACAGATACGCAGTATTTT
17,TRBV4-2,many,NA,TRBJ1-1,CASSQEGTTGEGTEAFF,TGTGCCAGCAGCCAAGAAGGGACGACGGGTGAGGGCACTGAAGCTTTCTTT
16,TRBV5-1,many,TRBD2,TRBJ2-4,CASSVTSGGAENIQYF,TGCGCCAGCAGCGTCACTAGCGGGGGGGCCGAAAACATTCAGTACTTC
16,TRBV20-1,many,NA,TRBJ1-4,CSARSRGGGGDEKLFF,TGCAGTGCTAGATCCCGAGGGGGGGGAGGGGATGAAAAACTGTTTTTT
13,TRBV7-9,many,NA,TRBJ1-2,CASSLREARGYTF,TGTGCCAGCAGCTTAAGGGAGGCGCGGGGCTACACCTTC
15,TRBV12-3/TRBV12-4,many,TRBD1,TRBJ1-2,CASSPGTGGNYGYTF,TGTGCCAGCAGTCCCGGGACAGGGGGAAACTATGGCTACACCTTC
15,TRBV5-1,many,NA,TRBJ1-2,CASSLFPGASYGYTF,TGCGCCAGCAGCTTGTTCCCAGGGGCCTCCTATGGCTACACCTTC
15,TRBV5-6,many,NA,TRBJ2-7,CASSLSGQSYYEQYF,TGTGCCAGCAGCTTGAGTGGCCAGTCCTACTACGAGCAGTACTTC
13,TRBV19,NA,TRBD2,TRBJ2-1,CATMAGGVSEQFF,TGTGCCACGATGGCGGGGGGGGTAAGTGAGCAGTTCTTC
15,TRBV7-2,NA,NA,TRBJ1-5,CASSLKTSGGQPQHF,TGTGCCAGCAGCCTCAAGACATCCGGGGGTCAGCCCCAGCATTTT
14,TRBV28,many,NA,TRBJ1-3,CASSPFRSGNTIYF,TGTGCCAGCAGTCCCTTCAGGTCTGGAAACACCATATATTTT
13,TRBV12-3/TRBV12-4,many,NA,TRBJ2-1,CASTYGGRNEQFF,TGTGCCAGCACATACGGGGGTCGGAATGAGCAGTTCTTC
15,TRBV15,many,NA,TRBJ1-2,CATSRAVDPNYGYTF,TGTGCCACCAGCAGAGCTGTGGACCCTAACTATGGCTACACCTTC